This TCR beta chain was observed in a study of neurological immune-mediated disorders. Study results and caveats: For the multiple sclerosis repertoire cluster, no association with any clinical or MRI feature was found.

Sequencing of 15-18 subjects in each run yielded over 170 million TCR-beta sequences. A single record per CDR3 protein comes from TCRdb applying MiXCR to the 5' RACE reads. Counted here are just under 60,000 distinct CDR3 sequences, over 2% occurring once; the ten biggest clones make up 3%. This clonotype has at least ten counts. What it binds is unknown. Germline V gene sequence: CDR1 SGHTA, CDR2 FQGNSA. This CDR3 region has 18 residues. Germline trimming cut 5 bases from V and 3 bases from J; bases unmatched to any gene: 10. This clonotype originated in a man aged 45-65 years with multiple sclerosis. Material: PBMCs. The chain recombines TRBV7-2 with TRBJ2-7, with TRBD2 matching over 16 bases. CDR3 region: CASSVRGTSGGANYEQYF. As DNA, the CDR3 is TGTGCCAGCAGCGTACGTGGGACTAGCGGGGGGGCCAACTACGAGCAGTACTTC.